The T cell receptor (beta chain) under discussion was sequenced for a study of identical twins. The CDR3 spans 16 residues. The V and J ends lost 7 bases and 5 bases, in that order; junction bases with no gene match: 9. Germline loops: CDR1 DFQATT, CDR2 SNEGSKA (reference sequence). This clonotype has just a few counts. TCRdb reanalysed the 5' RACE reads using MiXCR and keeps one entry per CDR3 protein. This repertoire shows approximately 210,000 distinct CDR3 sequences, 9.4% found once; its top ten account for 4.5% to 5.5%. The sequence came from a woman between 18 and 30 years old in good health. This sequence joins TRBV20-1 and TRBJ2-3, with 16 nucleotides matching TRBD2. Sequences were obtained from memory (CD45RO+) T cells sorted from blood. This chain's CDR3 is CSGTGLAGGGGDTQYF. CDR3 in DNA: TGCAGTGGAACGGGACTAGCGGGAGGGGGTGGAGATACGCAGTATTTT.